This T cell receptor beta chain originates from a study of T cells after yellow fever vaccination. TCRdb re-derived calls from the 5' RACE reads in MiXCR, one entry per CDR3 protein. Here the sample spans approximately 160,000 distinct CDR3 sequences, approximately 9.9% being singletons. The clonotype originates from a man between 18 and 29 years old who received the YFV17D yellow fever vaccine. The sequencing here drew on CD8+ T cells sorted from PBMCs, taken 45 days after the yellow fever booster vaccination.

The CDR3 DNA reads as TGCGCCAGCAGTCAGATCTACCACACAGATACGCAGTATTTT. This sequence encodes CASSQIYHTDTQYF. This chain links TRBV5-1 with TRBJ2-3; D is unclear. The germline V gene encodes CDR1 SGHRS and CDR2 YFSETQ. V was trimmed by 5 bases and J by 2 bases, leaving 12 bases between them. The CDR3 runs 14 residues. Combining the CDR3 with reference TRBV5-1 and TRBJ2-3 gives the whole variable domain KAGVTQTPRYLIKTRGQQVTLSCSPISGHRSVSWYQQTPGQGLQFLFEYFSETQRNKGNFPGRFSGRQFSNSRSEMNVSTLELGDSALYLCASSQIYHTDTQYFGPGTRLTVL.